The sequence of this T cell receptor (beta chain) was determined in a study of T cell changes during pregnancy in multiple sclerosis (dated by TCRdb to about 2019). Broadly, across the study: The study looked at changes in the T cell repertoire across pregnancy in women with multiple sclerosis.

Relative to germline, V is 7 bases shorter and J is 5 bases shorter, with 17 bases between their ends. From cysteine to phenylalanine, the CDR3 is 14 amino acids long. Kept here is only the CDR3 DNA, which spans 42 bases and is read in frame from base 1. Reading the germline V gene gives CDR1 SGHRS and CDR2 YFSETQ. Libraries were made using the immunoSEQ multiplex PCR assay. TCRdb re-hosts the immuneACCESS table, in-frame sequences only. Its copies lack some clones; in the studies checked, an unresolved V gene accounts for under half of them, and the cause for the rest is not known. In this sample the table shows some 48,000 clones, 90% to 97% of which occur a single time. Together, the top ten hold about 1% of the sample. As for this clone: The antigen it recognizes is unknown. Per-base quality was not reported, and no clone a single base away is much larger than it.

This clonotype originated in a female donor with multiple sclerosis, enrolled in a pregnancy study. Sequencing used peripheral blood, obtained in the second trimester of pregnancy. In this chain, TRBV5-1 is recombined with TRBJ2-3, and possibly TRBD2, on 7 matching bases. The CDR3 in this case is CASSNGGPLDTQYF. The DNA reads TGCGCCAGCTCCAACGGGGGGCCGTTAGATACGCAGTATTTT.